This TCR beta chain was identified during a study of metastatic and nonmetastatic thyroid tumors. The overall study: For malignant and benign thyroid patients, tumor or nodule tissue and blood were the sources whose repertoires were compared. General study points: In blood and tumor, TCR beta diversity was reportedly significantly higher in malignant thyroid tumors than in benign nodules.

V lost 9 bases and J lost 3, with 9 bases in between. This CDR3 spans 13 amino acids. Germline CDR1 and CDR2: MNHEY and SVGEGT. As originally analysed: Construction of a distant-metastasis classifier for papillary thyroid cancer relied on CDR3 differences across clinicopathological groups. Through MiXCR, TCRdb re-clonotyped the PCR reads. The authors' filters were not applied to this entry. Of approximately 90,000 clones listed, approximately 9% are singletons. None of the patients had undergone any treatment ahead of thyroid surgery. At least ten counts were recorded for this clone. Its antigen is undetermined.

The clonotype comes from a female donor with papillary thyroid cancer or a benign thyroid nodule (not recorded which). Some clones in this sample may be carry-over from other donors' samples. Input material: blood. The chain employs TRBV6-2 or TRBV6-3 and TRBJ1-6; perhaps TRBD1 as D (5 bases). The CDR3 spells CASGTDYNSPLHF. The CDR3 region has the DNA TGTGCCAGTGGGACTGACTATAATTCACCCCTCCACTTT.